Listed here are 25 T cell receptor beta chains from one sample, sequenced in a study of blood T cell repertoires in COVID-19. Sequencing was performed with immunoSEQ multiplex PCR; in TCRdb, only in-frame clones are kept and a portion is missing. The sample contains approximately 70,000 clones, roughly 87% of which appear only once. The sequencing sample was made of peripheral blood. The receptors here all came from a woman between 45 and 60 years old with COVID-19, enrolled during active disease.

For the CDR3, the DNA is TGTGCCAGCTCACCCCGGGGGGTAGGAGAAGCTTTCTTT. Translated, it gives CASSPRGVGEAFF. V gene TRBV18 combines with J gene TRBJ1-1; D perhaps matches TRBD1 (5 bases). Trimming removed 3 bases at V and 8 bases at J, with 13 bases between. This CDR3 comprises 13 residues. Germline V gene sequence: CDR1 KGHSH, CDR2 LQKENI.

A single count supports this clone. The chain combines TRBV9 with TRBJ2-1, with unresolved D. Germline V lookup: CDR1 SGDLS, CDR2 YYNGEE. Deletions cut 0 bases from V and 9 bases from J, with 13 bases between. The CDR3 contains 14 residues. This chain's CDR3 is CASSVDAAPGEQFF. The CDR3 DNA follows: TGTGCCAGCAGCGTAGATGCGGCCCCTGGTGAGCAGTTCTTC.

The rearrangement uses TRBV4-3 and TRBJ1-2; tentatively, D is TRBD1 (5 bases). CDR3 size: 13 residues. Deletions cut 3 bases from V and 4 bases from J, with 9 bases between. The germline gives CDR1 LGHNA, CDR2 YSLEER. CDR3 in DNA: TGCGCCAGCAGCCACCCGGGGGGCTATGGCTACACCTTC. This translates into CASSHPGGYGYTF.

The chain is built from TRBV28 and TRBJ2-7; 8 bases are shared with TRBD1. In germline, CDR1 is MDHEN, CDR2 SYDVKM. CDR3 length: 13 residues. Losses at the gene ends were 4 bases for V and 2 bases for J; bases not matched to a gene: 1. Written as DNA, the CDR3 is TGTGCCAGCAGTTCGGACAGGGCCTACGAGCAGTACTTC. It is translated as CASSSDRAYEQYF.

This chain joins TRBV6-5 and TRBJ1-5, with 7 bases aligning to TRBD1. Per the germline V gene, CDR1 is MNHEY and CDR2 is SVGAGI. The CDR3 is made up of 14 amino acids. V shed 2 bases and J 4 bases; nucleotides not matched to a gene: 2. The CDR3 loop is CASSYGTDNQPQHF. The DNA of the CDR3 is TGTGCCAGCAGTTACGGGACAGATAATCAGCCCCAGCATTTT.

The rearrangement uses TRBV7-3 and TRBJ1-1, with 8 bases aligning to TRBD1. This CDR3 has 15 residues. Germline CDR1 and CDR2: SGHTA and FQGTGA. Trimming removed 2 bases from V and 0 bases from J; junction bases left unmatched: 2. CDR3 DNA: TGTGCCAGCAGCTTATCAGGGGGCGTGAACACTGAAGCTTTCTTT. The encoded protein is CASSLSGGVNTEAFF.

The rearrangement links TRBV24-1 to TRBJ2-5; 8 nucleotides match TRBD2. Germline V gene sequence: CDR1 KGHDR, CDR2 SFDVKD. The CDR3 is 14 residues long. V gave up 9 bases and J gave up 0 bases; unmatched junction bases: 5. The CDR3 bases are TGTGCCACCGGGGAGCGGGGGTACCAAGAGACCCAGTACTTC. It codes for CATGERGYQETQYF.

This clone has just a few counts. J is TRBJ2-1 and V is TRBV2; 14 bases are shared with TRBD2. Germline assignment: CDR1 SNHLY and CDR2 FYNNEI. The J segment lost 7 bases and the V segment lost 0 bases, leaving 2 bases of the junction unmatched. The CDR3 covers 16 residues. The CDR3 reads CASSEAGLAGANEQFF. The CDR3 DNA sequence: TGTGCCAGCAGTGAAGCGGGACTAGCGGGAGCTAATGAGCAGTTCTTC.

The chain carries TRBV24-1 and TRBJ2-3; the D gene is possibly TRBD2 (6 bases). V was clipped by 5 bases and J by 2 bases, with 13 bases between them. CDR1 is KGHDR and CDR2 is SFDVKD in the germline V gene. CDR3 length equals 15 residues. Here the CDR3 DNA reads TGTGCCACCAGTGTGTCGCGGGGCAACACAGATACGCAGTATTTT. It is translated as CATSVSRGNTDTQYF.

The DNA for the CDR3 is TGTGCCTGGAGGGTTAGAGGGACTGGGGCCAACGTCCTGACTTTC. Protein sequence: CAWRVRGTGANVLTF. The rearrangement links TRBV30 to TRBJ2-6, with D possibly matching TRBD2 (5 bases). The CDR3 is 15 residues long. Trimming pared 3 bases from V and 2 bases from J, leaving 11 bases between. The V gene's germline CDR1 is GTSNPN and CDR2 SVGIG (reference sequence).

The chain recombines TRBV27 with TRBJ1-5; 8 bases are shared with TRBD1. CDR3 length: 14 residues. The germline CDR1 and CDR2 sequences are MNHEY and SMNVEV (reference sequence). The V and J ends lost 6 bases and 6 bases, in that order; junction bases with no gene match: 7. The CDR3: CASRAGTGGQPQHF. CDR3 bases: TGTGCCAGCAGGGCCGGGACAGGTGGTCAGCCCCAGCATTTT.

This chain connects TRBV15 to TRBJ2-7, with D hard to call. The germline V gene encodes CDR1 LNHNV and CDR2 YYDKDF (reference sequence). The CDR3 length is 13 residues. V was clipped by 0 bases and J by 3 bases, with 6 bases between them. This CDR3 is CATSRDPDYEQYF. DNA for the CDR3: TGTGCCACCAGCAGAGACCCAGACTACGAGCAGTACTTC.

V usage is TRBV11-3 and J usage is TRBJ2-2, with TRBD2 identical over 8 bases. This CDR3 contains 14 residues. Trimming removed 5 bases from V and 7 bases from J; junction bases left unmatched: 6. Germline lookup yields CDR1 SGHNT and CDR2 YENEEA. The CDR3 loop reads CASSHGLASGELFF. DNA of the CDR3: TGTGCCAGCAGCCATGGACTAGCCAGCGGGGAGCTGTTTTTT.

In DNA, the CDR3 is TGTGCCAGTAGCACAGGGGCTTCTGGAAACACCATATATTTT. Protein product: CASSTGASGNTIYF. The J gene is TRBJ1-3, the V gene TRBV19, with 7 nucleotides matching TRBD1. With V trimmed by 6 bases and J by 1 base, 3 bases remained unmatched. The germline gives CDR1 LNHDA, CDR2 SQIVND (reference sequence). The CDR3 has 14 amino acids.

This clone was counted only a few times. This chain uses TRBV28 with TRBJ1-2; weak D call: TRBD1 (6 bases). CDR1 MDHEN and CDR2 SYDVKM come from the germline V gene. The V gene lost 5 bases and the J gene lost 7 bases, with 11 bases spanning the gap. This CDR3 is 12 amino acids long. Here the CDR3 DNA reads TGTGCCAGCAGTCGTTTAGGGGGTGGCTACACCTTC. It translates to CASSRLGGGYTF.

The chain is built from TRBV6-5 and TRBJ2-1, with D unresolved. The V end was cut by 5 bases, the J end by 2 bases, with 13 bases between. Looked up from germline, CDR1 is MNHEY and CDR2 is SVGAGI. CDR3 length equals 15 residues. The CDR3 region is CASSTRLAAYNEQFF. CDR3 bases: TGTGCCAGCAGTACTCGACTCGCCGCCTACAATGAGCAGTTCTTC.

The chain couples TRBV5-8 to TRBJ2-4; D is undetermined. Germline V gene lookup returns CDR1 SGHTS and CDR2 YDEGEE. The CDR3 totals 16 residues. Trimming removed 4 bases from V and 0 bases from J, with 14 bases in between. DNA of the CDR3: TGTGCCAGCAGCCTGGTGGCGGCTCTAGCCAAAAACATTCAGTACTTC. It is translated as CASSLVAALAKNIQYF.

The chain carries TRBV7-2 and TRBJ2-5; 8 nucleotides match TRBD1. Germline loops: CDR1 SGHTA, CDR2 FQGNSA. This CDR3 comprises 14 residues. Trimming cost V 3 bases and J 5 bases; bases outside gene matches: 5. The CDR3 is CASSFDRGGETQYF. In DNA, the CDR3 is TGTGCCAGCAGCTTCGACAGGGGAGGCGAGACCCAGTACTTC.

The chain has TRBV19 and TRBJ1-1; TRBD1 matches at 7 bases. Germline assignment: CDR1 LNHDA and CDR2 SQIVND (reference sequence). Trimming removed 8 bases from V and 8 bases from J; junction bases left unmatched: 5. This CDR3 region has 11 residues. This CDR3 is CASGDREEAFF. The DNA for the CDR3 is TGTGCCAGTGGGGACAGAGAAGAAGCTTTCTTT.

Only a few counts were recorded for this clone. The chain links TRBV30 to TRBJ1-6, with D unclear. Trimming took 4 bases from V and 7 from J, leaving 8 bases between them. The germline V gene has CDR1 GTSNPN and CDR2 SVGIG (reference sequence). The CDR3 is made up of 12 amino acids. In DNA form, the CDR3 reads TGTGCCTGGAACATGGGCAATTCACCCCTCCACTTT. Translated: CAWNMGNSPLHF.

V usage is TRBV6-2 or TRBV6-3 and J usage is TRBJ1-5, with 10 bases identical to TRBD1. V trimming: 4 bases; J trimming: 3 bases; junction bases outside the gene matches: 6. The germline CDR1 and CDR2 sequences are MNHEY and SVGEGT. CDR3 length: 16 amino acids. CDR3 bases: TGTGCCAGCAGTTGGGGGGGACAGGGGAACAATCAGCCCCAGCATTTT. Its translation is CASSWGGQGNNQPQHF.

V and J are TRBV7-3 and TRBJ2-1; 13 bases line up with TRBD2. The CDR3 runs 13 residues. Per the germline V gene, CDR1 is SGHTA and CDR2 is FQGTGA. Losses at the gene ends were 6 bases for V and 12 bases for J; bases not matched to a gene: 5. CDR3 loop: CASSRTSGSTQFF. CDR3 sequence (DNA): TGTGCCAGCAGTCGGACTAGCGGGAGTACGCAGTTCTTC.

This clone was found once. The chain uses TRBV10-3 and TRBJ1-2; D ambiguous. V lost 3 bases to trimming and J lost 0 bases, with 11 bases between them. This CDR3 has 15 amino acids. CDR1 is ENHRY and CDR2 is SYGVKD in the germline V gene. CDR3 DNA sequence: TGTGCCATCAGTGATTCTCCGACTTCTAACTATGGCTACACCTTC. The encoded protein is CAISDSPTSNYGYTF.

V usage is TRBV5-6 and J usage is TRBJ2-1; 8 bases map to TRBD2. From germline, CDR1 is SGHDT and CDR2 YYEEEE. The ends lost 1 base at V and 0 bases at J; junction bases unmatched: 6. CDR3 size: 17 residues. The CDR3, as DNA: TGTGCCAGCAGCTTGCGTTTTAGCGGGAACTCCTACAATGAGCAGTTCTTC. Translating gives CASSLRFSGNSYNEQFF. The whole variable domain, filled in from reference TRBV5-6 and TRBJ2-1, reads DAGVTQSPTHLIKTRGQQVTLRCSPKSGHDTVSWYQQALGQGPQFIFQYYEEEERQRGNFPDRFSGHQFPNYSSELNVNALLLGDSALYLCASSLRFSGNSYNEQFFGPGTRLTVL.

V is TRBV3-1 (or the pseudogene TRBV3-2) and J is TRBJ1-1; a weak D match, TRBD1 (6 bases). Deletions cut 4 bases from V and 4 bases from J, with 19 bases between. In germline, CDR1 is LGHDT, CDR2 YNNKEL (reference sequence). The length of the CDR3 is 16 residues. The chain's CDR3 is CASSRLGRGISTEAFF. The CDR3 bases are TGTGCCAGCAGCCGCCTTGGCAGGGGCATTTCCACTGAAGCTTTCTTT.